This TCR beta chain was documented in a study of tumor-infiltrating lymphocytes in primary liver carcinoma. Study-wide background: Men and women, 30 to 69 years of age, made up the patients. All lesions had stage T1-T3 N0M0 and roughly 4.2 to 10 cm widths.

Using a constant-region primer together with ProtoScript II reverse transcriptase, TCR beta cDNA was made from 500 ng of total RNA. Nested multiplex PCR, run for three rounds with slightly modified ARM-PCR, yielded TCR beta libraries. Both of the initial two PCR rounds ran for about 9 cycles and employed TRBV1-TRBV30 forward primers alongside a C-beta reverse primer. TCRdb ran MiXCR on the multiplex PCR reads and lists one entry per CDR3 protein. Counted here are hundreds of thousands of distinct CDR3 sequences, around three fifths occurring once; the ten biggest clones make up more than 15%. With regard to this clonotype: Its antigen is unknown.

Findings and limits, study-wide: Tumor top-250-clone fraction significantly exceeded that of blood (p = 0.039).

Blood RNA originated from unsorted whole blood, with germline DNA additionally extracted. The CDR3 consists of 15 residues. Sequencing was carried out using peripheral blood. This clonotype was sampled from a woman aged 30 to 39 with primary liver carcinoma and hepatitis B virus infection. The chain has TRBV21-1 and TRBJ2-7; TRBD1 reflects the table's D call only, with no check against the DNA. TRBV21-1 is described as a pseudogene. The CDR3 here is CASRRTGFGSYEQYF. In DNA form, the CDR3 reads TGTGCCAGCAGACGGACAGGCTTTGGCTCCTACGAGCAGTACTTC.